Each of the 30 T cell receptor beta chains below was sequenced from the same sample in a study of blood T cells in healthy people across ages. A second PCR, run for about 7 to 12 cycles, used a sample-barcoded 5' primer plus a J-beta primer mix. TCRdb analysed the 5' RACE reads with MiXCR anew, one entry per CDR3 protein. The repertoire holds approximately 940,000 distinct CDR3 sequences, with 45% to 50% as singletons. Sequencing was carried out using blood. Receptors were obtained from a man aged 30 to 45 in good health.

CDR3 sequence: CASSSGRATGTSYEQYF. The DNA of the CDR3 is TGTGCCAGCAGTTCCGGGCGCGCGACAGGGACTTCCTACGAGCAGTACTTC. The chain uses TRBV28 and TRBJ2-5, with D possibly being TRBD1 (7 bases). The J call may be wrong; the DNA end is better matched by TRBJ2-7. CDR1 is MDHEN and CDR2 is SYDVKM in the germline V gene. CDR3 length: 17 amino acids.

The chain joins TRBV5-1 to TRBJ2-1, with D tentatively TRBD1 (5 bases). CDR1 is SGHRS, CDR2 YFSETQ, per germline. V lost 2 bases and J 2 bases, leaving 11 bases between the germline ends. The length of the CDR3 is 15 residues. CDR3 sequence: CASSFEPDTYNEQFF. The CDR3 DNA reads TGCGCCAGCAGCTTTGAACCGGACACCTACAATGAGCAGTTCTTC.

In its sample, this clonotype was seen once. The rearrangement joins TRBV9 to TRBJ1-4; 7 bases align to TRBD1. The CDR3 has 14 amino acids. V lost 4 bases, J lost 11 bases, and 11 bases stayed unmatched. Germline V gives CDR1 SGDLS, CDR2 YYNGEE. The CDR3 nucleotides read TGTGCCAGCAGCAAAAGGACAGGAGGAGAGAAACTGTTTTTT. Translated: CASSKRTGGEKLFF.

V and J are TRBV6-1 and TRBJ2-1; 7 nucleotides align to TRBD1. V trimming: 5 bases; J trimming: 7 bases; junction bases outside the gene matches: 5. Per the germline V gene, CDR1 is MNHNS and CDR2 is SASEGT. The CDR3 totals 13 residues. CDR3 nucleotide sequence: TGTGCCAGCAGTAACAGGGGTCTGAATGAGCAGTTCTTC. This gives the protein CASSNRGLNEQFF.

This clonotype has a count of ten or more. The rearrangement links TRBV5-1 to TRBJ1-2; tentative D call: TRBD1 (5 bases). The CDR3 runs 15 residues. Trimming removed 4 bases from V and 8 bases from J, with 21 bases in between. The V gene's germline CDR1 is SGHRS and CDR2 YFSETQ. The CDR3 nucleotides read TGCGCCAGCAGCCTACGACAGTCGGGACGGGAAGGCTACACCTTC. Translation gives CASSLRQSGREGYTF.

The V and J genes are TRBV29-1 and TRBJ1-2; maybe TRBD1 (6 bases). The CDR3 runs to 15 residues. Germline lookup yields CDR1 SQVTM and CDR2 ANQGSEA. The germline V and J ends were trimmed by 6 bases and 2 bases, with 19 bases remaining between them. In DNA form, the CDR3 reads TGCAGCGTCTGGGTCTCTGGACAGTCAAACTATGGCTACACCTTC. This encodes CSVWVSGQSNYGYTF.

CDR3 coding DNA: TGTGCCAGCAGCCTCGAAGGGGGAGGTGGTGGCTACACCTTC. Protein: CASSLEGGGGGYTF. V and J are TRBV27 and TRBJ1-2, with D possibly matching TRBD1 (6 bases). V lost 6 bases, J lost 7 bases, and 18 bases lay in between. Germline values: CDR1 MNHEY, CDR2 SMNVEV (reference sequence). This CDR3 is 14 amino acids long.

This clonotype was seen once. A much larger clone sits a single nucleotide away, making a read error possible. The rearrangement uses TRBV7-2 and TRBJ2-5; D gene ambiguous. The last part of the DNA fits TRBJ2-7 better; the J call may be wrong. Germline V gives CDR1 SGHTA, CDR2 FQGNSA. The CDR3 loop spans 13 amino acids. CDR3 coding DNA: TGTGCCAGCAGCTTAAAGGACGTCTGCGAGCAGTACTTC. Translated: CASSLKDVCEQYF.

This CDR3 is CSARDIKGASYEQYF. The CDR3 DNA reads TGCAGTGCTAGAGATATTAAGGGGGCCTCCTACGAGCAGTACTTC. The rearrangement uses TRBV20-1 and TRBJ2-7, with 7 bases aligning to TRBD1. Unmatched junction bases numbered 5, after V lost 0 bases and J lost 0 bases. The V gene's germline CDR1 is DFQATT and CDR2 SNEGSKA (reference sequence). The CDR3 runs to 15 residues.

The chain recombines TRBV28 with TRBJ2-7; perhaps D is TRBD1 or TRBD2 (6 bases each). Trimming left V 2 bases short and J 4 bases short, with 15 bases between. CDR3 size: 15 residues. In germline, CDR1 is MDHEN, CDR2 SYDVKM. The DNA of the CDR3 is TGTGCCAGCAGTTTACCGGGACTGGGGGCGTACGAGCAGTACTTC. Translating gives CASSLPGLGAYEQYF.

V usage is TRBV6-1 and J usage is TRBJ1-1, with a possible D match to TRBD1 (6 bases). Germline CDR1 reads MNHNS; CDR2 reads SASEGT. This CDR3 spans 15 amino acids. Trimming removed 2 bases at V and 4 bases at J, with 14 bases between. The CDR3 spells CASSEHGGLGTEAFF. CDR3 coding DNA: TGTGCCAGCAGTGAACACGGGGGGCTCGGCACTGAAGCTTTCTTT.

The gene calls are TRBV3-1 and TRBJ2-5; a weak D match, TRBD2 (6 bases). CDR3 length: 15 amino acids. The V end was cut by 4 bases, the J end by 4 bases, with 16 bases between. Germline V gene sequence: CDR1 LGHDT, CDR2 YNNKEL (reference sequence). CDR3: CASSRIGPGGETQYF. The CDR3 nucleotides read TGTGCCAGCAGCCGAATTGGACCCGGGGGAGAGACCCAGTACTTC.

This clonotype was seen a handful of times. The chain carries TRBV4-2 and TRBJ2-7; the match to TRBD2 covers 10 bases. With 1 base clipped from V and 3 bases from J, the junction kept 12 bases outside the gene matches. The CDR3 spans 18 residues. The germline gives CDR1 LGHNA, CDR2 YNFKEQ. CDR3 nucleotide sequence: TGTGCCAGCAGCCAAGGCAAATCAAGACTAGCGGGTAACTACGAGCAGTACTTC. Protein product: CASSQGKSRLAGNYEQYF.

The J gene is TRBJ2-3, the V gene TRBV12-3 or TRBV12-4, with 12 bases identical to TRBD2. The junction had 12 bases not matched to a gene; V was cut back by 6 bases and J by 11 bases. The CDR3 is made up of 15 amino acids. The CDR3, as DNA: TGTGCCAGCAGGGTGACTAGCGGGAGAGCAGATGTGCAGTATTTT. Protein: CASRVTSGRADVQYF.

The chain employs TRBV6-1 and TRBJ1-4, with D unresolved. Between the trimmed V and J ends, which lost 7 bases and 4 bases, there was a span of 7 bases. This CDR3 region has 12 residues. Germline V gene data show CDR1 as MNHNS and CDR2 as SASEGT. The CDR3, as DNA: TGTGCCAGCAAAGCGGGTAATGAAAAACTGTTTTTT. Translating gives CASKAGNEKLFF.

This clonotype was seen more than once but under ten times. J is TRBJ2-1 and V is TRBV20-1; no clear D gene. The CDR3 spans 15 residues. Trimming shortened V by 5 bases and J by 0 bases, and 14 bases separated the two germline ends. Germline V gene lookup returns CDR1 DFQATT and CDR2 SNEGSKA (reference sequence). The CDR3 loop reads CSAPDVKSSYNEQFF. The CDR3 nucleotides are TGCAGTGCTCCGGACGTTAAGAGCTCCTACAATGAGCAGTTCTTC.

Only a few counts were recorded for this clonotype. Here the CDR3 reads CASPWAGNTEAFF. The CDR3, as DNA: TGTGCCAGCCCGTGGGCCGGGAACACTGAAGCTTTCTTT. The V gene is TRBV21-1, the J gene TRBJ1-1. TRBV21-1 is tagged as a pseudogene. The CDR3 runs to 13 residues.

The chain recombines TRBV27 with TRBJ1-2, with D perhaps matching TRBD1 (6 bases). The CDR3 spans 15 residues. Germline assignment: CDR1 MNHEY and CDR2 SMNVEV (reference sequence). V was cut by 1 base and J by 4 bases, with 13 bases left in between. The CDR3, as DNA: TGTGCCAGCAGTTTATACCGGGGCAGGGGCTATGGCTACACCTTC. It yields the protein CASSLYRGRGYGYTF.

The rearrangement joins TRBV10-3 to TRBJ2-5, with no clear D. Trimming shortened V by 3 bases and J by 0 bases, and 11 bases separated the two germline ends. CDR3 length: 15 residues. Germline V gene data show CDR1 as ENHRY and CDR2 as SYGVKD. The CDR3 loop reads CAISEGQNNQETQYF. The CDR3, as DNA: TGTGCCATCAGTGAAGGTCAGAACAACCAAGAGACCCAGTACTTC.

V and J are TRBV7-8 and TRBJ2-2; TRBD2 aligns across 7 bases. This CDR3 contains 14 residues. The V segment lost 2 bases and the J segment 6 bases; nucleotides outside the gene matches: 3. From germline, CDR1 is SGHVS and CDR2 FQNEAQ. CDR3: CASSLWAGAGELFF. The CDR3 DNA reads as TGTGCCAGCAGCTTATGGGCGGGGGCCGGGGAGCTGTTTTTT.

The rearrangement uses TRBV12-3 or TRBV12-4 and TRBJ2-3; D gene uncertain. The CDR3 covers 13 residues. Trimming stripped 6 bases from V and 3 bases from J, with 10 bases between. The CDR3 nucleotides read TGTGCCAGCAGAGGAGTGAGGACAGATACGCAGTATTTT. This sequence encodes CASRGVRTDTQYF.

The CDR3 region is CSVSQGLSTEAFF. In DNA, the CDR3 is TGCAGCGTTTCACAGGGGCTGAGCACTGAAGCTTTCTTT. The chain is built from TRBV29-1 and TRBJ1-1, with TRBD1 matching over 7 bases. Germline V CDR1 and CDR2: SQVTM, ANQGSEA. Trimming cost V 5 bases and J 4 bases; bases outside gene matches: 7. The CDR3 totals 13 residues.

This clonotype was seen at least ten times. The CDR3 nucleotides are TGTGCCAGCAGCCCCCATTTTGGACAGGGTAATGGCTACACCTTC. Its protein product is CASSPHFGQGNGYTF. The gene calls are TRBV14 and TRBJ1-2, with 8 positions matching TRBD1. The CDR3 is 15 amino acids. The J segment lost 6 bases and the V segment lost 4 bases, leaving 10 bases of the junction unmatched. CDR1 and CDR2 (germline): SGHDN, FVKESK.

The chain has TRBV28 and TRBJ1-1; D gene uncertain. CDR1 and CDR2 from the germline V gene are MDHEN and SYDVKM. With 7 bases removed from V and 0 bases from J, the gap between germline ends came to 12 bases. The CDR3 has 14 residues. CDR3 nucleotide sequence: TGTGCCAGCACCCTGGCCAGAATGAACACTGAAGCTTTCTTT. Protein sequence: CASTLARMNTEAFF.

The genes are TRBV11-2 and TRBJ2-6; D remains unclear. V shed 0 bases and J shed 1 base, with 7 bases lying between them. The CDR3 totals 16 residues. Germline loops: CDR1 SGHAT, CDR2 FQNNGV. The CDR3 DNA reads TGTGCCAGCAGCTTAGAATTTGGTTCTGGGGCCAACGTCCTGACTTTC. As protein: CASSLEFGSGANVLTF.

The sample holds a few counts of this clonotype. This chain links TRBV7-2 with TRBJ2-2; D unresolved. The germline V gene encodes CDR1 SGHTA and CDR2 FQGNSA. Trimming stripped 2 bases from V and 1 base from J, with 8 bases between. The CDR3 is 15 residues long. The CDR3 DNA follows: TGTGCCAGCAGCTTACAGAGACTGAACACCGGGGAGCTGTTTTTT. This codes for CASSLQRLNTGELFF.

The V gene is TRBV24-1, the J gene TRBJ2-5; the D gene is possibly TRBD2 (6 bases). The CDR3 is 15 residues long. V was pared by 2 bases and J by 11 bases, with 20 bases between. Germline-derived CDR1 and CDR2 are KGHDR and SFDVKD. The CDR3 DNA follows: TGTGCCACCAGTGATTCAAGGAGGGGCTACAATGAGCAGTACTTC. It codes for CATSDSRRGYNEQYF.

This sequence joins TRBV4-3 and TRBJ1-2; D is unresolved. Germline V gene data show CDR1 as LGHNA and CDR2 as YSLEER. V was cut by 0 bases and J by 3 bases, with 5 bases left in between. This CDR3 spans 13 amino acids. CDR3 sequence (DNA): TGCGCCAGCAGCCAAGATAACGACTATGGCTACACCTTC. This codes for CASSQDNDYGYTF.

A few counts support this clonotype. This sequence joins TRBV5-1 and TRBJ1-5, with D unresolved. Germline loops: CDR1 SGHRS, CDR2 YFSETQ. The CDR3 spans 14 residues. Trimming took 0 bases from V and 5 from J, leaving 9 bases between them. The CDR3 loop is CASSLEGGHQPQHF. The CDR3 DNA sequence: TGCGCCAGCAGCTTGGAGGGTGGACATCAGCCCCAGCATTTT.

V is TRBV20-1 and J is TRBJ1-1; perhaps TRBD1 as D (6 bases). This CDR3 contains 16 residues. V was pared by 3 bases and J by 2 bases, with 19 bases between. CDR1 and CDR2 (germline): DFQATT, SNEGSKA (reference sequence). CDR3 bases: TGCAGTGCTAGCTTAGCGAGCCAGGGGTTTAACACTGAAGCTTTCTTT. Protein product: CSASLASQGFNTEAFF.